This T cell receptor beta chain was captured in a study of T-cell memory formation after mild COVID-19. For the study at large: TCR clusters were mostly donor specific. Notes on the study in general: Clones contracting day 15 to 85 were balanced CD4/CD8; later expanders leaned CD4+. Researchers found some responding clones in pre-infection memory, a sign that cross-reactive memory joined.

From the 5' RACE reads, TCRdb called clonotypes with MiXCR, one entry per CDR3 protein. Of 400,000 or so distinct CDR3 sequences listed, about 21% are singletons. As regards this clonotype: Its antigen remains unknown.

From germline, CDR1 is SGHVS and CDR2 FQNEAQ. The V end was cut by 5 bases, the J end by 1 base, with 14 bases between. CDR3 length equals 15 residues. The sequenced sample was PBMCs or a T cell subset sorted from them (not recorded which). The V and J genes are TRBV7-8 and TRBJ2-5; D gene unclear. This receptor was identified in an adult woman who had mild COVID-19 (a few samples of this study predate the infection). Cell type and time point are not known. In nucleotides, the CDR3 is TGTGCCAGCAGCCTGGGCCAGGCAAGCCAAGAGACCCAGTACTTC. Translated: CASSLGQASQETQYF.